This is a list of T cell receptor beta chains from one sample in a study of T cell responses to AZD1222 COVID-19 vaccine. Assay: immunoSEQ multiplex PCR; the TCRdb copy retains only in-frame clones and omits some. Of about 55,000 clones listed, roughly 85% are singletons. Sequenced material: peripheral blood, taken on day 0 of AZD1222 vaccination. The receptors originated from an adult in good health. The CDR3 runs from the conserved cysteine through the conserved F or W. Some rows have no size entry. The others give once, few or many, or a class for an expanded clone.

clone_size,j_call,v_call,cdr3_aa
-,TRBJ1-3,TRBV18,CASSPSERSGNTIYF
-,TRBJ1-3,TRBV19,CASSQDPGNTIYF
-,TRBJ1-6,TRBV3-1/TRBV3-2,CASSLSDSNSPLHF
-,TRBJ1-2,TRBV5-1,CASSIGHARGYTF
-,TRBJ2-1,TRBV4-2,CASSLYNEQFF
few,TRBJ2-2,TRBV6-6,CASSYSIGGELFF
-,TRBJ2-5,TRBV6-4,CASTAGAETQYF
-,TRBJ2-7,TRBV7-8,CASSPRPYEQYF
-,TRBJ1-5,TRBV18,CASSPSRQGNQPQHF
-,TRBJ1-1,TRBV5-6,CASTSRGHIRTEAFF
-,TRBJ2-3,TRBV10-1,CASSRTVTSTDTQYF
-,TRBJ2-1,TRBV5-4,CASSWGGASGAHEQFF
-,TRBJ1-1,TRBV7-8,CASSSLDSMNTEAFF
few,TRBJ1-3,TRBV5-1,CASSPGHRAIYSGNTIYF
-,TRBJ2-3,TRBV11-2,CASSPDRGRTDTQYF
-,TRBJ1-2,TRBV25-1,CASSDASQYYGYTF
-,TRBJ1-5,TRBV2,CASRREGGQPQHF
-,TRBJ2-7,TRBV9,CASSVVGGQALYEQYF
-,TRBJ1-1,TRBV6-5,CASGMRQGNTEAFF
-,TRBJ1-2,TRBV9,CASSHTTGSNYGYTF
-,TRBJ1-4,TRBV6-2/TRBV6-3,CASSPIQGAGEKLFF
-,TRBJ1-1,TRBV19,CASSIGRGYTEAFF
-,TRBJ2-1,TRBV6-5,CASSYSPSAGEQFF
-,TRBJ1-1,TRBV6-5,CASTPGQAGTEAFF
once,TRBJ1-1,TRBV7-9,CASSLGTLNTEAFF
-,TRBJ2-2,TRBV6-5,CASNTGTGELFF
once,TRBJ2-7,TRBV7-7,CASSQGQGVLEEQYF